A single sample is the source of the 32 T cell receptor beta chains below, sequenced in a study of PD-L1 blockade in urothelial cancer. Only in-frame clones appear in the TCRdb table, and some are missing; sequencing was by immunoSEQ multiplex PCR. The sample includes over 65,000 clones, almost 90% of them seen just once. The time point was: pretreatment peripheral blood. The sequenced sample was PBMCs, obtained around atezolizumab (anti-PD-L1) treatment. Receptors were obtained from a man in his sixties or seventies with urothelial cancer.

The rearrangement joins TRBV5-1 to TRBJ2-3; the D is unclear. In germline, CDR1 is SGHRS, CDR2 YFSETQ. This CDR3 spans 14 amino acids. The V end lost 4 bases, the J end lost 4 bases, and 13 bases lay between the germline ends. CDR3 nucleotides: TGCGCCAGCAGCCGGGTCGATTCCGCAGATACGCAGTATTTT. Amino acid sequence: CASSRVDSADTQYF.

The chain joins TRBV6-5 to TRBJ2-7, with 10 bases aligning to TRBD2. The length of the CDR3 is 14 residues. V shed 5 bases and J 1 base; nucleotides not matched to a gene: 2. Germline V gene lookup returns CDR1 MNHEY and CDR2 SVGAGI. The CDR3 coding sequence is TGTGCCAGCAGTCAACTAGCGGGATCCTACGAGCAGTACTTC. Its protein product is CASSQLAGSYEQYF.

This chain connects TRBV5-5 to TRBJ1-1; D is ambiguous. Per the germline V gene, CDR1 is SGHKS and CDR2 is YYEKEE (reference sequence). V was shortened by 0 bases and J by 8 bases, with 8 bases between the two germline ends. This CDR3 has 12 residues. The CDR3 is CASSLGLKEAFF. The CDR3 nucleotides read TGTGCCAGCAGCTTGGGTCTTAAAGAAGCTTTCTTT.

The V and J genes are TRBV19 and TRBJ2-3, with 9 bases fitting TRBD1. CDR3 length: 15 amino acids. The V segment lost 5 bases and the J segment 8 bases; nucleotides outside the gene matches: 11. CDR1 is LNHDA, CDR2 SQIVND, per germline (reference sequence). The CDR3 sequence: CASSSGQGPQGTQYF. CDR3 DNA: TGTGCCAGTAGTTCCGGACAGGGGCCGCAGGGTACGCAGTATTTT.

V is TRBV7-9 and J is TRBJ2-1; 7 bases match TRBD2. The CDR3 has 13 residues. Germline loops: CDR1 SEHNR, CDR2 FQNEAQ (reference sequence). The V gene end was trimmed by 6 bases and the J gene end by 9 bases; junction bases not matched to a gene: 8. This CDR3 is CASSDLTGGEQFF. CDR3 sequence (DNA): TGTGCCAGCAGTGATCTTACGGGGGGTGAGCAGTTCTTC.

The rearrangement links TRBV27 to TRBJ2-1; D may be TRBD2 (6 bases). Between the trimmed V and J ends, which lost 8 bases and 3 bases, there was a span of 8 bases. This CDR3 is built from 12 residues. Germline-derived CDR1 and CDR2 are MNHEY and SMNVEV (reference sequence). This CDR3 is CASGGNYNEQFF. The CDR3 DNA is TGTGCCAGCGGCGGGAACTACAATGAGCAGTTCTTC.

The chain uses TRBV5-4 and TRBJ1-1; TRBD1 matches at 8 bases. The CDR3 extends over 14 amino acids. V trimming: 4 bases; J trimming: 2 bases; junction bases outside the gene matches: 4. The germline V gene has CDR1 SGHNT and CDR2 YYREEE (reference sequence). The DNA of the CDR3 is TGTGCCAGCAGCCCGGGACAGGTTAACACTGAAGCTTTCTTT. Its protein is CASSPGQVNTEAFF.

The chain uses TRBV5-5 and TRBJ1-4, with D possibly matching TRBD1 (6 bases). The germline V and J ends were trimmed by 3 bases and 4 bases, with 16 bases remaining between them. Per the germline V gene, CDR1 is SGHKS and CDR2 is YYEKEE (reference sequence). This CDR3 is built from 16 residues. CDR3 sequence (DNA): TGTGCCAGCAGCTGGGGGCTGGACAGAGTTAATGAAAAACTGTTTTTT. Translated: CASSWGLDRVNEKLFF. The full variable domain, with the rest looked up from reference TRBV5-5 and TRBJ1-4, is DAGVTQSPTHLIKTRGQQVTLRCSPISGHKSVSWYQQVLGQGPQFIFQYYEKEERGRGNFPDRFSARQFPNYSSELNVNALLLGDSALYLCASSWGLDRVNEKLFFGSGTQLSVL.

Comments on this clone: One end of the junction fails to match germline, which may point to a read error. The chain's CDR3 is CASSLEVDAGIAF. The CDR3 nucleotides are TGCGCCAGCAGCTTGGAAGTGGACGCGGGAATCGCCTTC. The gene calls are TRBV5-1 and TRBJ1-2; D ambiguous. This CDR3 is built from 13 residues. The germline gives CDR1 SGHRS, CDR2 YFSETQ. The full variable domain, with the rest looked up from reference TRBV5-1 and TRBJ1-2, is KAGVTQTPRYLIKTRGQQVTLSCSPISGHRSVSWYQQTPGQGLQFLFEYFSETQRNKGNFPGRFSGRQFSNSRSEMNVSTLELGDSALYLCASSLEVDAGIAFGSGTRLTVV.

V is TRBV28 and J is TRBJ1-4, with 7 bases matching TRBD1. This CDR3 is 20 amino acids long. V lost 2 bases and J lost 2; bases outside the gene matches: 17. Germline V lookup: CDR1 MDHEN, CDR2 SYDVKM. The CDR3 bases are TGTGCCAGCAGTTTAAATTTCAGGACAGGCCTATCTTTTACTAATGAAAAACTGTTTTTT. Translating gives CASSLNFRTGLSFTNEKLFF. The variable domain in full, with the rest retrieved from reference TRBV28 and TRBJ1-4, is DVKVTQSSRYLVKRTGEKVFLECVQDMDHENMFWYRQDPGLGLRLIYFSYDVKMKEKGDIPEGYSVSREKKERFSLILESASTNQTSMYLCASSLNFRTGLSFTNEKLFFGSGTQLSVL.

This rearrangement joins TRBV10-3 to TRBJ2-4; 9 bases agree with TRBD1. V gave up 3 bases and J gave up 6 bases; unmatched junction bases: 3. CDR1 and CDR2 (germline): ENHRY, SYGVKD. The CDR3 has 14 residues. The CDR3 DNA reads TGTGCCATCAGTGATAGGGGACAGGGAAACATTCAGTACTTC. Translated, it gives CAISDRGQGNIQYF.

CDR3 residues: CAWSGLRDSGIRELFF. For the CDR3, the DNA is TGTGCCTGGAGTGGACTCCGGGACTCGGGAATCCGGGAGCTGTTTTTT. The chain joins TRBV30 to TRBJ2-2; a possible D gene is TRBD2 (6 bases). The germline V gene encodes CDR1 GTSNPN and CDR2 SVGIG (reference sequence). The CDR3 is 16 residues long. V gave up 1 base and J gave up 9 bases, with 21 bases separating them.

The genes are TRBV9 and TRBJ1-1; 7 positions agree with TRBD1. Germline CDR1 and CDR2: SGDLS and YYNGEE. The J segment lost 0 bases and the V segment lost 4 bases, leaving 9 bases of the junction unmatched. The CDR3 totals 16 residues. Here the CDR3 DNA reads TGTGCCAGCAGCCCAGCCCCCGGGACAGTGAACACTGAAGCTTTCTTT. Its translation is CASSPAPGTVNTEAFF.

Comments on this clone: Germline is not matched at one junction end, which may reflect a read error. This chain connects TRBV6-5 to TRBJ1-3, with 7 positions matching TRBD1. Germline CDR1 and CDR2: MNHEY and SVGAGI. This CDR3 region has 15 residues. The CDR3 here is CANSYRGTDGNTIYF. CDR3 bases: TGTGCCAACAGTTACCGCGGGACAGATGGAAACACCATATATTTT.

The rearrangement uses TRBV28 and TRBJ2-6, with 8 nucleotides matching TRBD1. The trim removed 6 bases at V and 1 base at J, leaving 14 bases unmatched. Germline V gene data show CDR1 as MDHEN and CDR2 as SYDVKM. The CDR3 runs to 19 residues. The CDR3 DNA sequence: TGTGCCAGCAGCAGCACTACAGGGGGGATAATGTCTGGGGCCAACGTCCTGACTTTC. Protein product: CASSSTTGGIMSGANVLTF.

This chain uses TRBV6-5 with TRBJ2-1; 10 nucleotides align to TRBD2. V shed 6 bases, J shed 12 bases, and the junction held 8 bases outside the gene matches. The CDR3 loop spans 13 amino acids. Per germline, CDR1 MNHEY and CDR2 SVGAGI. The CDR3 sequence: CASSRTSGPGQFF. The CDR3 nucleotides are TGTGCCAGCAGCCGGACTAGCGGACCGGGGCAGTTCTTC.

This clone was detected once. This chain uses TRBV28 with TRBJ2-3; D may be TRBD2 (7 bases). The CDR3 contains 15 residues. The ends were cut back, 2 bases at V and 0 bases at J, with 9 bases in the middle. Germline CDR1 MDHEN, CDR2 SYDVKM. The CDR3 region has the DNA TGTGCCAGCAGTTTAGGGGGGGCAAGCACAGATACGCAGTATTTT. Its translation: CASSLGGASTDTQYF.

V is TRBV19 and J is TRBJ2-5, with 15 bases lining up with TRBD2. Germline assignment: CDR1 LNHDA and CDR2 SQIVND (reference sequence). After removal of 5 bases from V and 5 bases from J, the junction contained 6 bases not matched to a gene. This CDR3 comprises 16 residues. CDR3 region: CASSPGTSGRLETQYF. For the CDR3, the DNA is TGTGCCAGTAGTCCGGGGACTAGCGGGAGGCTTGAGACCCAGTACTTC. Full variable domain (missing parts from reference TRBV19 and TRBJ2-5): DGGITQSPKYLFRKEGQNVTLSCEQNLNHDAMYWYRQDPGQGLRLIYYSQIVNDFQKGDIAEGYSVSREKKESFPLTVTSAQKNPTAFYLCASSPGTSGRLETQYFGPGTRLLVL.

V usage is TRBV10-3 and J usage is TRBJ2-7, with 15 bases that match TRBD2. CDR3 size: 16 residues. CDR1 and CDR2 (germline): ENHRY, SYGVKD. The junction had 10 bases not matched to a gene; V was cut back by 6 bases and J by 7 bases. The CDR3: CAISARTSGGVGEQYF. The CDR3 coding sequence is TGTGCCATCAGCGCCAGGACTAGCGGGGGGGTCGGGGAGCAGTACTTC.

V usage is TRBV4-1 and J usage is TRBJ2-7; D is ambiguous. This CDR3 has 13 residues. V was shortened by 3 bases and J by 2 bases, with 8 bases between the two germline ends. The germline gives CDR1 MGHRA, CDR2 YSYEKL. Written as DNA, the CDR3 is TGCGCCAGCAGCCACCAGTTGACCTACGAGCAGTACTTC. This translates into CASSHQLTYEQYF.

The count of this clone is one. This chain connects TRBV5-1 to TRBJ2-1; 9 bases fit TRBD2. The V gene's germline CDR1 is SGHRS and CDR2 YFSETQ. The CDR3 has 15 residues. The V segment lost 1 base and the J segment 6 bases; nucleotides outside the gene matches: 5. The CDR3 loop is CASSLRLAAGNEQFF. DNA for the CDR3: TGCGCCAGCAGCTTGCGACTAGCGGCTGGCAATGAGCAGTTCTTC.

This clone occurred once. As DNA, the CDR3 is TGTGCCAGCACCGAGGGTGGGCAGAGAAGCACAGATACGCAGTATTTT. Amino acid sequence: CASTEGGQRSTDTQYF. The V call is TRBV2, the J call TRBJ2-3; tentative D call: TRBD2 (5 bases). V gave up 7 bases and J gave up 0 bases, with 17 bases separating them. The CDR3 runs to 16 residues. CDR1 is SNHLY, CDR2 FYNNEI, per germline.

V gene TRBV28 combines with J gene TRBJ1-5; D uncertain. CDR1 is MDHEN, CDR2 SYDVKM, per germline. Trimming removed 6 bases at V and 1 base at J, with 19 bases between. This CDR3 is built from 17 residues. CDR3 nucleotide sequence: TGTGCCAGCAGGTCCATAACGGGTCTTTCGAGCAATCAGCCCCAGCATTTT. It encodes CASRSITGLSSNQPQHF. The full variable domain, its missing parts supplied by reference TRBV28 and TRBJ1-5, is DVKVTQSSRYLVKRTGEKVFLECVQDMDHENMFWYRQDPGLGLRLIYFSYDVKMKEKGDIPEGYSVSREKKERFSLILESASTNQTSMYLCASRSITGLSSNQPQHFGDGTRLSIL.

The J gene is TRBJ2-3, the V gene TRBV27, with 7 bases fitting TRBD1. The germline gives CDR1 MNHEY, CDR2 SMNVEV (reference sequence). The CDR3 loop spans 16 amino acids. The junction had 6 bases not matched to a gene; V was cut back by 3 bases and J by 0 bases. As DNA, the CDR3 is TGTGCCAGCAGTTTGTCGACAGGGTTAAGCACAGATACGCAGTATTTT. It is translated as CASSLSTGLSTDTQYF.

The J gene is TRBJ2-4, the V gene TRBV5-4, with TRBD2 matching 11 bases. The V gene's germline CDR1 is SGHNT and CDR2 YYREEE (reference sequence). CDR3 size: 19 residues. J gave up 0 bases and V 3 bases, and 11 bases lay outside the gene matches. CDR3 protein: CASSSRLAGPDVAKNIQYF. The CDR3 region has the DNA TGTGCCAGCAGCTCGCGACTAGCGGGACCCGATGTAGCCAAAAACATTCAGTACTTC.

The chain joins TRBV14 to TRBJ2-3, with 8 bases fitting TRBD2. V shed 4 bases and J 2 bases; nucleotides not matched to a gene: 8. The CDR3 contains 16 residues. Germline V lookup: CDR1 SGHDN, CDR2 FVKESK. The CDR3 DNA reads TGTGCCAGCAGCCGTCCGAGCGGGGGAGTCACAGATACGCAGTATTTT. It yields the protein CASSRPSGGVTDTQYF.

The V call is TRBV10-3, the J call TRBJ2-7, with 12 nucleotides matching TRBD2. This CDR3 comprises 14 residues. The junction had 3 bases not matched to a gene; V was cut back by 3 bases and J by 6 bases. The germline CDR1 and CDR2 sequences are ENHRY and SYGVKD. The CDR3 region is CAISEKLAGGEQYF. The CDR3 nucleotides read TGTGCCATCAGTGAAAAACTAGCGGGAGGCGAGCAGTACTTC.

V usage is TRBV5-1 and J usage is TRBJ1-1; 10 bases fit TRBD1. The germline V gene encodes CDR1 SGHRS and CDR2 YFSETQ. Trimming removed 4 bases from V and 1 base from J; junction bases left unmatched: 13. The CDR3 has 18 amino acids. The CDR3 is CASSLRGTGEVGNTEAFF. CDR3 DNA sequence: TGCGCCAGCAGCCTTCGTGGGACAGGGGAAGTCGGGAACACTGAAGCTTTCTTT.

Notes on this clone: Other DNA sequences within the sample encode an identical CDR3. The rearrangement links TRBV19 to TRBJ1-5; 7 bases align to TRBD1. Germline V gives CDR1 LNHDA, CDR2 SQIVND (reference sequence). The junction had 6 bases not matched to a gene; V was cut back by 3 bases and J by 1 base. This CDR3 is 16 amino acids long. The DNA of the CDR3 is TGTGCCAGTAGTATTGGAGGGGGCGGGAGCAATCAGCCCCAGCATTTT. Its protein product is CASSIGGGGSNQPQHF.

The chain uses TRBV9 and TRBJ2-1; D may be TRBD2 (7 bases). Trimming removed 3 bases at V and 1 base at J, with 14 bases between. The CDR3 is 16 amino acids. The germline V gene encodes CDR1 SGDLS and CDR2 YYNGEE. The CDR3 region has the DNA TGTGCCAGCAGCGGGGGGGGGCAGGGATCCTACAATGAGCAGTTCTTC. Its translation is CASSGGGQGSYNEQFF.

J is TRBJ2-3 and V is TRBV11-3; a weak D match, TRBD1 (6 bases). V lost 3 bases and J 4 bases, leaving 11 bases between the germline ends. The CDR3 has 14 amino acids. Germline CDR1 reads SGHNT; CDR2 reads YENEEA. The CDR3 nucleotides are TGTGCCAGCAGCTTTTTTCCAGGGGCAGATACGCAGTATTTT. The encoded protein is CASSFFPGADTQYF.

The genes are TRBV29-1 and TRBJ1-4, with D perhaps TRBD1 (5 bases). V was cut by 6 bases and J by 4 bases, with 15 bases left in between. Per germline, CDR1 SQVTM and CDR2 ANQGSEA. CDR3 length: 14 residues. The CDR3 loop is CSVGFGGYNEKLFF. The DNA for the CDR3 is TGCAGCGTGGGGTTCGGGGGGTATAATGAAAAACTGTTTTTT.